The 3 T cell receptor beta chains below come from one sample, sequenced in a study of blood T cell repertoires in COVID-19. Produced via immunoSEQ multiplex PCR; TCRdb's table is partial and in-frame only. The sample lists tens of thousands of clones; over 70% were seen once. The sequenced sample was peripheral blood. The receptors here all came from a man aged 65 to 85 with acute or convalescent COVID-19.

The chain links TRBV7-9 to TRBJ1-4; D remains unclear. The germline CDR1 and CDR2 sequences are SEHNR and FQNEAQ (reference sequence). The V gene lost 0 bases and the J gene lost 13 bases, with 9 bases spanning the gap. The CDR3 has 12 amino acids. The CDR3 nucleotides read TGTGCCAGCAGCTTAGCGGCCCGGGGACTGTTTTTT. It specifies CASSLAARGLFF.

J is TRBJ1-1 and V is TRBV7-3; tentatively, D is TRBD1 (5 bases). CDR1 is SGHTA and CDR2 is FQGTGA in the germline V gene. Trimming stripped 2 bases from V and 3 bases from J, with 13 bases between. The CDR3 runs to 15 residues. For the CDR3, the DNA is TGTGCCAGCAGCTTAGGTGGGCAGGGATACACTGAAGCTTTCTTT. This encodes CASSLGGQGYTEAFF. Full variable domain (missing parts from reference TRBV7-3 and TRBJ1-1): GAGVSQTPSNKVTEKGKYVELRCDPISGHTALYWYRQSLGQGPEFLIYFQGTGAADDSGLPNDRFFAVRPEGSVSTLKIQRTERGDSAVYLCASSLGGQGYTEAFFGQGTRLTVV.

The chain recombines TRBV18 with TRBJ1-2, with TRBD1 matching 10 bases. There are 16 residues in the CDR3. V lost 5 bases and J lost 0; bases outside the gene matches: 6. The germline gives CDR1 KGHSH, CDR2 LQKENI. The CDR3 is CASSSDRGQTNYGYTF. For the CDR3, the DNA is TGTGCCAGCTCATCTGACAGGGGGCAAACTAACTATGGCTACACCTTC.